This TCR beta chain was sequenced during a study of cytotoxic CD8 clonotypes in ibrutinib-treated CLL. The overall study: Among responders, approximately 24 were partial and 2 complete; after median roughly 66 months, approximately 15 stayed remitted and approximately 12 progressed. Response sampling occurred after a median about 12 months of treatment (range 6 to 36).

Using immunoSEQ multiplex PCR, the repertoire was profiled, and TCRdb retains in-frame clones only, with some absent. In the table there are a few hundred thousand clones, 60% to 75% of which are singletons. The V segment lost 4 bases and the J segment 5 bases; nucleotides outside the gene matches: 5. The CDR3 is made up of 14 amino acids. Looked up from germline, CDR1 is SNHLY and CDR2 is FYNNEI. V usage is TRBV2 and J usage is TRBJ2-5, with 9 nucleotides matching TRBD1. The specimen was PBMCs, collected after 24 months of ibrutinib treatment. The clonotype originates from a human donor with chronic lymphocytic leukemia. DNA of the CDR3: TGTGCCAGCAGTGCACAGGGGGCGGTTGAGACCCAGTACTTC. Amino acids: CASSAQGAVETQYF.